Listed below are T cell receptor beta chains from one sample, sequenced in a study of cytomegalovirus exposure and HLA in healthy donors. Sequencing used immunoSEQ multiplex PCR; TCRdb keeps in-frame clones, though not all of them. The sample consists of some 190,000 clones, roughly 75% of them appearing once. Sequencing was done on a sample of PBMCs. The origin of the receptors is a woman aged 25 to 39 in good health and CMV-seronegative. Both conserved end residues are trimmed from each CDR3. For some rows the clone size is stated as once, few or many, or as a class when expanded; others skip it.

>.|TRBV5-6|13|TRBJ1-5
ASSEGTAINQPQH
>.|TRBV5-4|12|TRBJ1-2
ASSWGQGADGYT
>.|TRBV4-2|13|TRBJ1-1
ASSQDRERNTEAF
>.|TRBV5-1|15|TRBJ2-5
ASSLAIFPSGKETQY
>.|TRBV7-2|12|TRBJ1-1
ASRVSTGNTEAF
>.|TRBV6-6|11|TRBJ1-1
ASSQGENTEAF
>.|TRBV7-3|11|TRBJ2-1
ASSLTRGNEQF
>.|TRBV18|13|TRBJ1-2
ASSPLDRGGYGYT
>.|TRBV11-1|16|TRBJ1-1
ASSLDSGLRAMNTEAF
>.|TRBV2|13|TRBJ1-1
ASSDGGARNTEAF
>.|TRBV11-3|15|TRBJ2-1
ASSTRGRGGSYNEQF
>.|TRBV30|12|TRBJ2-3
AWRKGQGADTQY
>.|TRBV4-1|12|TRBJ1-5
ASSQANGDQPQH
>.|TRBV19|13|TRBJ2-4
ASRTQELAKNIQY
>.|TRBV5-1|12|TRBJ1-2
ASSLVTGVEGYT
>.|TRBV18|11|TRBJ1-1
ASSPGVNTEAF
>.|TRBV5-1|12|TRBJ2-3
ASSSGQGTDTQY
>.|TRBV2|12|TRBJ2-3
ASSGQGRTDTQY
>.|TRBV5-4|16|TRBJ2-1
ASSLVTLAGVSYNEQF
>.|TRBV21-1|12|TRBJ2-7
ASSKETDTYEQY
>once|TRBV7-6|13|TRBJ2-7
ASSSRDRPFYEQY
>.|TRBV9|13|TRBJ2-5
ASSVDLQAGWTQY
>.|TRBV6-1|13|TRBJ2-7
ASSPTPQGAHEQY
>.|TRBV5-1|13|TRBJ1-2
ASSLSGRAPYGYT
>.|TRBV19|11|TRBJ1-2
ASSRTGIYGYT
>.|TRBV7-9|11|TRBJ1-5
ASSLDSSQPQH
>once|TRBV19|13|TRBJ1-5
ASSITRQGGQPQH
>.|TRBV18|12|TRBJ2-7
ASSPPTGKYEQY